The rows below give T cell receptor beta chains drawn from one sample of a study of T cells in Graves' hyperthyroidism and ophthalmopathy. TCRdb re-called the multiplex PCR reads through MiXCR, storing one row per CDR3 protein. The data show fewer than 250,000 distinct CDR3 sequences, with approximately 16% seen just once and around 28% held by the top ten. Sequencing used blood. The receptors were gathered from a woman aged 18 to 35 with Graves' ophthalmopathy. Both conserved end residues are part of each CDR3. D genes are given only for firm matches. Some rows have no size entry. The others give once, few or many, or a class for an expanded clone.

j_call d_call clone_size v_call cdr3_nt cdr3_aa
TRBJ2-5 NA many TRBV12-3/TRBV12-4 TGTGCCAGCAGCCAACAAGAGACCCAGTACTTC CASSQQETQYF
TRBJ2-3 TRBD1 many TRBV4-2 TGTGCCAGCAGCCAGTGGATAGGCACGGTCAGGGGGCGAAGAGATACGCAGTATTTT CASSQWIGTVRGRRDTQYF
TRBJ1-1 NA many TRBV7-2 TGTGCCAGCAGCTTAGGGGTAACCCTGAACACTGAAGCTTTCTTT CASSLGVTLNTEAFF
TRBJ2-1 TRBD2 NA TRBV2 TGTGCCAGCAGTGAGACTAGCGGGGGGCTAAGCTCCTACAATGAGCAGTTCTTC CASSETSGGLSSYNEQFF
TRBJ2-7 NA many TRBV6-2/TRBV6-3 TGTGCCAGCAAACTCAATCCGGACTCATACTACTACGAGCAGTACTTC CASKLNPDSYYYEQYF
TRBJ1-6 NA many TRBV18 TGTGCCAGCTCCCCTGCCGCCCCTGCCAATTCACCCCTCCACTTT CASSPAAPANSPLHF
TRBJ1-6 NA many TRBV5-8 TGTGCCAGCAGCTGGGAGGCGCAAAAAGCCCTCCACTTT CASSWEAQKALHF
TRBJ2-1 TRBD2 few TRBV7-9 TGTGCCTGCAGCATTCCTCTGGAGACTAGCGTCCCGAGACCCTACAATGAGCAGTTTTTC CACSIPLETSVPRPYNEQFF
TRBJ1-2 NA NA TRBV11-2 TGTGCCAGCAGCTCCTTTTCAGCGGGAGCTCGGAACTATGGCTACACCTTC CASSSFSAGARNYGYTF
TRBJ2-2 TRBD2 NA TRBV6-1 TGTGCCAGCAGTGATCAAGTACTAGCGGGAGGTTGGACCGGGGAGCTGTTTTTT CASSDQVLAGGWTGELFF
TRBJ2-3 NA many TRBV7-2 TGTGCCAGCAGCAAAGACACAGATACGCAGTATTTT CASSKDTDTQYF
TRBJ2-7 NA NA TRBV19 TGTGCCAGTAGTATTAAGGCAGGGTTCTACGAGCAGTACTTC CASSIKAGFYEQYF
TRBJ1-2 NA many TRBV19 TGTGCCAGTAGGCTACTCCTTGGGCAGGAGCTTCTCTATGGCTACACCTTC CASRLLLGQELLYGYTF
TRBJ1-1 NA many TRBV12-3/TRBV12-4 TGTGCCAGCAGTTTGACAAGTAACACTGAAGCTTTCTTT CASSLTSNTEAFF
TRBJ1-5 TRBD1 many TRBV27 TGTGCCAGCAGTTCACAGGGGCCCGATCAGCCCCAGCATTTT CASSSQGPDQPQHF
TRBJ1-1 NA many TRBV27 TGTGCCAGCAGTTTATCGTTAGACACTGAAGCTTTCTTT CASSLSLDTEAFF
TRBJ1-1 TRBD1 NA TRBV20-1 TGCAGTGCTGCGCCGGACAGGGGGCTTTGGAACACTGAAGCTTTCTTT CSAAPDRGLWNTEAFF
TRBJ2-1 NA many TRBV5-1 TGCGCCAGCAGCACCTCCAACTGGGGAGATGAGCAGTTCTTC CASSTSNWGDEQFF
TRBJ1-2 NA many TRBV20-1 TGCAGTGCTAGAAGGGCGGGGGGATCCTATGGCTACACCTTC CSARRAGGSYGYTF
TRBJ1-1 TRBD1 many TRBV20-1 TGCAGTGCTAGACCTTGGGACAGGGGGAGTTCCACTGAAGCTTTCTTT CSARPWDRGSSTEAFF
TRBJ2-1 TRBD1 many TRBV6-6 TGTGCCAGCAGTTACGAGGGGGCTTCCTACAATGAGCAGTTCTTC CASSYEGASYNEQFF
TRBJ2-3 TRBD2 many TRBV3-1 TGTGCCAGCAGCCACGGCGGGGGGCGGGGTACGCAGTATTTT CASSHGGGRGTQYF
TRBJ1-5 TRBD1 NA TRBV28 TGTGCCGGCAGTTCTCTCGGGACAGGGGGCCCTAATCAGCCCCAGCATTTT CAGSSLGTGGPNQPQHF
TRBJ1-1 NA few TRBV27 TGTGCCAGCAGCCCACAGAGTATGAACACTGAAGCTTTCTTT CASSPQSMNTEAFF
TRBJ1-1 NA NA TRBV19 TGTGCCAGTAGTATCCTCCTCACCTCCAACCCTGAAGCTTTCTTT CASSILLTSNPEAFF
TRBJ1-5 NA many TRBV6-1 TGTGCCAGCAGCCGGGGCTCCCCGCTTTATAGCAATCAGCCCCAGCATTTT CASSRGSPLYSNQPQHF